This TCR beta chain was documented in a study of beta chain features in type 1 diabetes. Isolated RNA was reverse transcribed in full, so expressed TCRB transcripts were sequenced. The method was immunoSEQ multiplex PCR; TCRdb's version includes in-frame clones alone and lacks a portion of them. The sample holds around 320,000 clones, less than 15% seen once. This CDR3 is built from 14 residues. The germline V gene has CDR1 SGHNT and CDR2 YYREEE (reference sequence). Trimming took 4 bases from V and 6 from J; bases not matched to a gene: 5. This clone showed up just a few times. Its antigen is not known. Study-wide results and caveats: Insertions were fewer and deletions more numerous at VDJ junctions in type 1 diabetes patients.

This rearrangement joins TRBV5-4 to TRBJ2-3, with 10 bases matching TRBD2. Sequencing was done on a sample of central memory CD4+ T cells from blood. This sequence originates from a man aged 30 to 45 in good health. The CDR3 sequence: CASSLAGALDTQYF. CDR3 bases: TGTGCCAGCAGCCTAGCGGGGGCTTTGGATACGCAGTATTTT.